This TCR beta chain was identified in a study of T cells in Graves' hyperthyroidism and ophthalmopathy. Ophthalmopathy cases met thresholds of Clinical Activity Score at least 3, NOSPECS grade at least 4 and duration under 3 months. The CDR3 regions of TCR beta were amplified from RNA transcripts. First-round RT-PCR of the TCR CDR3 relied on the HTBI primer set. TCRdb used MiXCR to reprocess the multiplex PCR reads, holding one entry per CDR3 protein. The sample consists of under 250,000 distinct CDR3 sequences, approximately 23% of them appearing once. The CDR3 is made up of 15 amino acids. Trimming took 7 bases from V and 4 from J; bases not matched to a gene: 5. Germline V gene lookup returns CDR1 MDHEN and CDR2 SYDVKM. The study's findings and limits: Model output signaled ophthalmopathy a median approximately 6 months ahead of onset.

The table lists this clonotype with a few counts. Its antigen is as yet unknown. The V gene is TRBV28, the J gene TRBJ2-5; 14 positions match TRBD2. The source of this sequence is a woman aged 35 to 49 with Graves' ophthalmopathy. The source material was blood. The chain's CDR3 is CASNPGTSGRETQYF. CDR3 in DNA: TGTGCCAGCAATCCCGGGACTAGCGGGAGAGAGACCCAGTACTTC.